These 10 T cell receptor beta chains share one sample of origin, sequenced in a study of untreated major depressive disorder. TCRdb keeps only in-frame clones here, not all; method: immunoSEQ multiplex PCR. The sample contains some 20,000 clones, about 87% of which appear only once. Specimen: CD4+ T cells from PBMCs. The source of these receptors is a woman aged 25-40 years in good health.

The chain combines TRBV11-3 with TRBJ2-7, with a tentative D call TRBD1 (6 bases). Trimming took 4 bases from V and 0 from J, leaving 10 bases between them. The CDR3 has 14 residues. Germline CDR1 is SGHNT and CDR2 is YENEEA. CDR3 region: CASSSTGNSYEQYF. CDR3 sequence (DNA): TGTGCCAGCAGCTCGACAGGTAACTCCTACGAGCAGTACTTC.

This rearrangement joins TRBV5-6 to TRBJ2-1; TRBD2 might be the D (5 bases). Germline loops: CDR1 SGHDT, CDR2 YYEEEE. The CDR3 covers 13 residues. V was shortened by 1 base and J by 10 bases, with 12 bases between the two germline ends. DNA of the CDR3: TGTGCCAGCAGCTTGTCCACTAGTCGCGAGCAGTTCTTC. The encoded protein is CASSLSTSREQFF.

The genes are TRBV7-8 and TRBJ2-3, with D maybe TRBD1 (5 bases). The CDR3 has 16 residues. The ends were cut back, 0 bases at V and 2 bases at J, with 12 bases in the middle. CDR1 is SGHVS and CDR2 is FQNEAQ in the germline V gene. In DNA, the CDR3 is TGTGCCAGCAGCTTAGCGGGGCGGAAATACACAGATACGCAGTATTTT. Its translation: CASSLAGRKYTDTQYF.

V and J are TRBV11-3 and TRBJ1-3, with D perhaps TRBD1 (6 bases). CDR3 length equals 13 residues. With 3 bases removed from V and 4 bases from J, the gap between germline ends came to 7 bases. CDR1 SGHNT and CDR2 YENEEA come from the germline V gene. The CDR3 loop is CASSLDSGNTIYF. CDR3 DNA: TGTGCCAGCAGCTTGGACAGCGGAAACACCATATATTTT.

This chain links TRBV5-6 with TRBJ2-5; no definite D call. V was pared by 1 base and J by 5 bases, with 3 bases between. The germline gives CDR1 SGHDT, CDR2 YYEEEE. CDR3 length: 11 amino acids. The CDR3 loop reads CASSLRETQYF. The CDR3 DNA follows: TGTGCCAGCAGCTTGCGGGAGACCCAGTACTTC. The full variable domain, its missing parts supplied by reference TRBV5-6 and TRBJ2-5, is DAGVTQSPTHLIKTRGQQVTLRCSPKSGHDTVSWYQQALGQGPQFIFQYYEEEERQRGNFPDRFSGHQFPNYSSELNVNALLLGDSALYLCASSLRETQYFGPGTRLLVL.

This chain uses TRBV18 with TRBJ1-1, with D hard to call. The CDR3 runs to 16 residues. The germline gives CDR1 KGHSH, CDR2 LQKENI. The V and J ends lost 3 bases and 0 bases respectively, with 14 bases between them. CDR3 nucleotides: TGTGCCAGCTCACCCTTGAGACCGGGCATGAACACTGAAGCTTTCTTT. Protein: CASSPLRPGMNTEAFF.

The rearrangement uses TRBV5-1 and TRBJ2-3; the match to TRBD1 covers 11 bases. The CDR3 loop spans 14 amino acids. Germline CDR1 reads SGHRS; CDR2 reads YFSETQ. With V trimmed by 4 bases and J by 5 bases, 3 bases remained unmatched. Here the CDR3 DNA reads TGCGCCAGCAGCGGACAGGGGGCCGGAGATACGCAGTATTTT. This translates into CASSGQGAGDTQYF. The entire variable domain, with the rest obtained from reference TRBV5-1 and TRBJ2-3, is as follows: KAGVTQTPRYLIKTRGQQVTLSCSPISGHRSVSWYQQTPGQGLQFLFEYFSETQRNKGNFPGRFSGRQFSNSRSEMNVSTLELGDSALYLCASSGQGAGDTQYFGPGTRLTVL.

The chain is built from TRBV9 and TRBJ1-2, with a weak D call TRBD1 (5 bases). CDR1 and CDR2 (germline): SGDLS, YYNGEE. V was pared by 2 bases and J by 7 bases, with 18 bases between. This CDR3 spans 15 amino acids. CDR3 sequence (DNA): TGTGCCAGCAGCGTCGGGCAGGGAGAAGTTGCTGGCTACACCTTC. Translated: CASSVGQGEVAGYTF.

The chain carries TRBV7-8 and TRBJ2-5, with D unclear. This CDR3 region has 11 residues. V was shortened by 3 bases and J by 5 bases, with 4 bases between the two germline ends. Germline CDR1 SGHVS, CDR2 FQNEAQ. The CDR3 reads CASSLAETQYF. CDR3 coding DNA: TGTGCCAGCAGCTTGGCGGAGACCCAGTACTTC.

The chain links TRBV2 to TRBJ1-1; D is ambiguous. The CDR3 runs to 14 residues. With 7 bases removed from V and 3 bases from J, the gap between germline ends came to 15 bases. Germline V gene data show CDR1 as SNHLY and CDR2 as FYNNEI. Here the CDR3 DNA reads TGTGCCAGCACTAATAAGCAATGGGACACTGAAGCTTTCTTT. As protein: CASTNKQWDTEAFF.